These 27 T cell receptor beta chains were sequenced from one sample in a study of blood T cell repertoires in COVID-19. Some clones are missing from TCRdb's copy, which holds only in-frame ones; the method was immunoSEQ multiplex PCR. The sample records about 170,000 clones, under 80% being singletons. Sequencing input: peripheral blood. These receptors all stem from a man between 70 and 80 years old with acute or convalescent COVID-19.

This rearrangement joins TRBV20-1 to TRBJ2-7; D gene uncertain. CDR1 and CDR2 (germline): DFQATT, SNEGSKA (reference sequence). The CDR3 is made up of 11 amino acids. Trimming removed 1 base from V and 5 bases from J, with 6 bases in between. CDR3 region: CSARVVHEQYF. CDR3 bases: TGCAGTGCTAGAGTCGTCCACGAGCAGTACTTC.

V usage is TRBV28 and J usage is TRBJ1-1, with TRBD1 as a possible D gene (6 bases). CDR1 is MDHEN, CDR2 SYDVKM, per germline. CDR3 length: 13 residues. The V and J ends lost 3 bases and 8 bases respectively, with 13 bases between them. The DNA for the CDR3 is TGTGCCAGCAGTTTGAACAGGGCGGCCGAAGCTTTCTTT. Translating it yields CASSLNRAAEAFF.

The J gene is TRBJ1-4, the V gene TRBV4-2; 8 bases are a match to TRBD1. Germline V gene lookup returns CDR1 LGHNA and CDR2 YNFKEQ. The CDR3 runs 18 residues. Unmatched junction bases numbered 12, after V lost 5 bases and J lost 1 base. CDR3 in amino acids: CASSSRTSTGVTNEKLFF. The CDR3 nucleotides are TGTGCCAGCAGCTCTCGAACCTCGACAGGGGTAACTAATGAAAAACTGTTTTTT.

The chain recombines TRBV28 with TRBJ1-2; 9 nucleotides align to TRBD1. The CDR3 covers 18 residues. CDR1 and CDR2 (germline): MDHEN, SYDVKM. V was pared by 2 bases and J by 8 bases, with 18 bases of the junction left unmatched. The CDR3 here is CASSLPPGVRQGGSGYTF. The CDR3 nucleotides read TGTGCCAGCAGTTTACCCCCTGGGGTTAGACAGGGGGGGAGCGGCTACACCTTC.

This clone was counted a few times. The J gene is TRBJ2-1, the V gene TRBV6-4; 8 bases are shared with TRBD1. The CDR3 has 15 amino acids. Germline CDR1 MRHNA, CDR2 SNTAGT. The ends lost 5 bases at V and 8 bases at J; junction bases unmatched: 11. The CDR3 sequence: CASSLDRGISDEQFF. As DNA, the CDR3 is TGTGCCAGCAGTTTAGACAGGGGAATTTCTGATGAGCAGTTCTTC.

The rearrangement joins TRBV5-4 to TRBJ1-1; the D gene is possibly TRBD1 (5 bases). Per the germline V gene, CDR1 is SGHNT and CDR2 is YYREEE (reference sequence). The CDR3 sequence is 14 residues long. V was trimmed by 1 base and J by 3 bases, leaving 10 bases between them. The CDR3 spells CASSLRGTYTEAFF. CDR3 nucleotide sequence: TGTGCCAGCAGCTTGAGAGGGACTTACACTGAAGCTTTCTTT.

Concerning this clone itself: Different DNA sequences within this sample yield the same CDR3. The gene calls are TRBV5-1 and TRBJ1-6; 10 positions match TRBD1. The CDR3 covers 15 residues. With 0 bases clipped from V and 10 bases from J, the junction kept 4 bases outside the gene matches. The V gene's germline CDR1 is SGHRS and CDR2 YFSETQ. The CDR3: CASSLGQGAGSPLHF. CDR3 nucleotides: TGCGCCAGCAGCTTGGGACAGGGGGCGGGATCACCCCTCCACTTT.

Only a few counts were recorded for this clone. The rearrangement joins TRBV7-8 to TRBJ1-1; D is unclear. V lost 2 bases, J lost 4 bases, and 17 bases lay in between. The germline V gene encodes CDR1 SGHVS and CDR2 FQNEAQ. The CDR3 consists of 16 residues. The CDR3 sequence is CASSLWSIIEGTEAFF. In nucleotides, the CDR3 is TGTGCCAGCAGCTTATGGTCCATAATTGAGGGCACTGAAGCTTTCTTT. Full variable domain (rest looked up from reference TRBV7-8 and TRBJ1-1): GAGVSQSPRYKVAKRGQDVALRCDPISGHVSLFWYQQALGQGPEFLTYFQNEAQLDKSGLPSDRFFAERPEGSVSTLKIQRTQQEDSAVYLCASSLWSIIEGTEAFFGQGTRLTVV.

The chain employs TRBV5-1 and TRBJ2-7; a possible D gene is TRBD2 (6 bases). The CDR3 spans 14 residues. Trimming shortened V by 2 bases and J by 5 bases, and 14 bases separated the two germline ends. Germline CDR1 is SGHRS and CDR2 is YFSETQ. CDR3 protein: CASSLGLATDEQYF. The CDR3 nucleotides are TGCGCCAGCAGCTTAGGGCTAGCGACGGACGAGCAGTACTTC.

This chain connects TRBV9 to TRBJ2-1; D remains ambiguous. The germline gives CDR1 SGDLS, CDR2 YYNGEE. Trimming stripped 3 bases from V and 2 bases from J, with 12 bases between. There are 15 residues in the CDR3. This CDR3 reads CASSEELLPYNEQFF. In DNA, the CDR3 is TGTGCCAGCAGCGAGGAGTTGTTGCCCTACAATGAGCAGTTCTTC.

The genes are TRBV28 and TRBJ1-1; the D is unclear. V lost 7 bases and J 5 bases, leaving 14 bases between the germline ends. The length of the CDR3 is 13 residues. Germline CDR1 reads MDHEN; CDR2 reads SYDVKM. This CDR3 is CASKGRSGTEAFF. CDR3 nucleotides: TGTGCCAGCAAGGGCCGCTCGGGGACTGAAGCTTTCTTT.

This chain uses TRBV10-3 with TRBJ1-2, with D perhaps matching TRBD1 (6 bases). The germline V and J ends were trimmed by 0 bases and 6 bases, with 11 bases remaining between them. The CDR3 runs 14 residues. The germline V gene encodes CDR1 ENHRY and CDR2 SYGVKD. The CDR3 DNA sequence: TGTGCCATCAGTGAGTCGTCAGGGGATCATGGCTACACCTTC. It specifies CAISESSGDHGYTF.

V usage is TRBV27 and J usage is TRBJ2-1, with D possibly matching TRBD1 (6 bases). The germline V gene encodes CDR1 MNHEY and CDR2 SMNVEV (reference sequence). V lost 6 bases and J lost 9, with 15 bases in between. The CDR3 extends over 13 amino acids. The CDR3 DNA follows: TGTGCCAGCAGACCAGCTGTGGGGGCTGAGCAGTTCTTC. It translates to CASRPAVGAEQFF.

This clone is a singleton in its sample. The V call is TRBV9, the J call TRBJ2-7; TRBD1 aligns across 10 bases. Germline V CDR1 and CDR2: SGDLS, YYNGEE. The CDR3 spans 16 residues. V dropped 4 bases and J dropped 0; count of bases not matched to a gene: 7. The CDR3 DNA reads as TGTGCCAGCAGCACCGGACAGGGGGGACCCTCCTACGAGCAGTACTTC. Translating it yields CASSTGQGGPSYEQYF.

The gene calls are TRBV3-1 (or the pseudogene TRBV3-2) and TRBJ2-7, with 9 bases matching TRBD2. The J segment lost 0 bases and the V segment lost 5 bases, leaving 8 bases of the junction unmatched. CDR1 LGHDT and CDR2 YNNKEL come from the germline V gene (reference sequence). CDR3 length equals 16 residues. The CDR3 protein is CASSKLLAGSSYEQYF. The CDR3 nucleotides read TGTGCCAGCAGCAAACTCCTAGCGGGGTCCTCCTACGAGCAGTACTTC.

This chain joins TRBV10-3 and TRBJ1-2; possibly TRBD1 for D (6 bases). Deletions cut 6 bases from V and 7 bases from J, with 18 bases between. Germline V gives CDR1 ENHRY, CDR2 SYGVKD. The CDR3 consists of 14 residues. The CDR3 loop reads CAISRDRSTGGYTF. The CDR3 nucleotides read TGTGCCATCAGCCGTGACAGGTCAACGGGTGGCTACACCTTC.

The table lists this clone with many counts. The V gene is TRBV27, the J gene TRBJ1-1; TRBD1 is a possible D gene (6 bases). The germline CDR1 and CDR2 sequences are MNHEY and SMNVEV (reference sequence). This CDR3 region has 14 residues. Trimming took off 0 bases at V and 5 bases at J, with 10 bases between the two ends. In DNA, the CDR3 is TGTGCCAGCAGTTTATCTTCCAGGGGAACTGAAGCTTTCTTT. Its protein is CASSLSSRGTEAFF.

V gene TRBV3-1 (or the pseudogene TRBV3-2) combines with J gene TRBJ2-3; D remains unclear. Germline CDR1 LGHDT, CDR2 YNNKEL (reference sequence). The CDR3 consists of 13 residues. Trimming cost V 4 bases and J 5 bases, with 10 bases left between them. CDR3 loop: CASSPKTLDTQYF. The CDR3 DNA follows: TGTGCCAGCAGCCCTAAGACACTAGATACGCAGTATTTT.

This CDR3 is CASSLGTGPYNEQFF. DNA of the CDR3: TGTGCCAGCAGCTTAGGGACAGGTCCATACAATGAGCAGTTCTTC. V usage is TRBV7-6 and J usage is TRBJ2-1, with 7 positions matching TRBD1. In germline, CDR1 is SGHVS, CDR2 FNYEAQ. The CDR3 is 15 residues long. The V and J ends lost 1 base and 4 bases, in that order; junction bases with no gene match: 4.

V usage is TRBV29-1 and J usage is TRBJ1-1, with D possibly TRBD1 on 6 matching bases. The CDR3 runs to 11 residues. CDR1 and CDR2 from the germline V gene are SQVTM and ANQGSEA. Trimming took off 6 bases at V and 2 bases at J, with 7 bases between the two ends. The CDR3 DNA is TGCAGCGTGGGACAAAACACTGAAGCTTTCTTT. Its translation: CSVGQNTEAFF.

The chain uses TRBV18 and TRBJ1-2; D remains ambiguous. The CDR3 loop spans 13 amino acids. Germline V gives CDR1 KGHSH, CDR2 LQKENI. V was shortened by 2 bases and J by 4 bases, with 8 bases between the two germline ends. The CDR3 coding sequence is TGTGCCAGCTCACCAGGCGGAGGCTATGGCTACACCTTC. It translates to CASSPGGGYGYTF. The full variable domain, completed using reference TRBV18 and TRBJ1-2, is NAGVMQNPRHLVRRRGQEARLRCSPMKGHSHVYWYRQLPEEGLKFMVYLQKENIIDESGMPKERFSAEFPKEGPSILRIQQVVRGDSAAYFCASSPGGGYGYTFGSGTRLTVV.

The chain joins TRBV2 to TRBJ1-2, with 8 bases aligning to TRBD1. Trimming removed 8 bases from V and 4 bases from J; junction bases left unmatched: 3. Germline values: CDR1 SNHLY, CDR2 FYNNEI. CDR3 length: 12 residues. The CDR3 sequence is CASRTGSYGYTF. The DNA of the CDR3 is TGTGCCAGCCGGACAGGGAGCTATGGCTACACCTTC. Filled out from reference TRBV2 and TRBJ1-2, the complete variable domain reads EPEVTQTPSHQVTQMGQEVILRCVPISNHLYFYWYRQILGQKVEFLVSFYNNEISEKSEIFDDQFSVERPDGSNFTLKIRSTKLEDSAMYFCASRTGSYGYTFGSGTRLTVV.

The J gene is TRBJ2-1, the V gene TRBV13; possibly TRBD1 or TRBD2 for D (6 bases each). This CDR3 has 13 residues. The V end lost 10 bases, the J end lost 5 bases, and 15 bases lay between the germline ends. Germline V gene sequence: CDR1 PRHDT, CDR2 FYEKMQ (reference sequence). For the CDR3, the DNA is TGTGCCAACAGGGCGGGAACGCACAATGAGCAGTTCTTC. It specifies CANRAGTHNEQFF.

This chain connects TRBV19 to TRBJ2-1; tentative D call: TRBD2 (5 bases). The CDR3 consists of 14 residues. The V gene lost 5 bases and the J gene lost 4 bases, with 12 bases spanning the gap. CDR1 and CDR2 from the germline V gene are LNHDA and SQIVND (reference sequence). The CDR3 DNA follows: TGTGCCAGTAGTGGGCCTAGCCTTTACAATGAGCAGTTCTTC. It codes for CASSGPSLYNEQFF.

The CDR3 DNA sequence: TGTGCCAGCAGGAGACAGGGGGGGGTTGGCTACACCTTC. Translated, it gives CASRRQGGVGYTF. The rearrangement joins TRBV25-1 to TRBJ1-2; TRBD1 agrees at 9 bases. Trimming removed 6 bases from V and 7 bases from J; junction bases left unmatched: 6. In germline, CDR1 is MGHDK, CDR2 SYGVNS. This CDR3 spans 13 amino acids.

V usage is TRBV2 and J usage is TRBJ1-2, with 8 bases lining up with TRBD1. CDR1 is SNHLY and CDR2 is FYNNEI in the germline V gene. The CDR3 covers 16 residues. V shed 10 bases and J 6 bases; nucleotides not matched to a gene: 19. CDR3 amino acids: CATTGTTQGASNGYTF. CDR3 bases: TGTGCCACTACGGGTACAACCCAGGGGGCGTCTAATGGCTACACCTTC.

The gene calls are TRBV19 and TRBJ1-2, with 11 bases that match TRBD1. The germline CDR1 and CDR2 sequences are LNHDA and SQIVND (reference sequence). V trimming: 3 bases; J trimming: 7 bases; junction bases outside the gene matches: 4. The CDR3 sequence is 14 residues long. The CDR3 here is CASSMGQGGSGYTF. The CDR3 DNA sequence: TGTGCCAGTAGTATGGGACAGGGGGGAAGTGGCTACACCTTC.